A single sample gave rise to the 13 T cell receptor beta chains below, sequenced in a study of T cell changes during pregnancy in multiple sclerosis. Assay used: immunoSEQ multiplex PCR; TCRdb lists only in-frame clones, some missing. The sample consists of tens of thousands of clones, roughly 94% of them appearing once. The sequencing used peripheral blood, collected in the second trimester of pregnancy. Receptors originate from a female donor in good health, enrolled as a control in a pregnancy study.

This rearrangement joins TRBV4-1 to TRBJ2-3; TRBD2 matches at 10 bases. Trimming at V came to 6 bases and at J to 6 bases, leaving 12 bases not matched to a gene. Germline CDR1 and CDR2: MGHRA and YSYEKL. The CDR3 covers 16 residues. In DNA, the CDR3 is TGCGCCAGCAGGACCTTTAGCGGGAGGTTCGCGGATACGCAGTATTTT. It specifies CASRTFSGRFADTQYF.

In its sample, this clone was seen once. This chain joins TRBV7-9 and TRBJ2-1; 8 nucleotides line up with TRBD2. There are 16 residues in the CDR3. The germline V gene encodes CDR1 SEHNR and CDR2 FQNEAQ (reference sequence). Trimming took 5 bases from V and 2 from J; bases not matched to a gene: 8. The chain's CDR3 is CASSPRTSLPYNEQFF. DNA for the CDR3: TGTGCCAGCAGCCCGAGGACTAGCCTACCCTACAATGAGCAGTTCTTC.

V and J are TRBV6-5 and TRBJ2-1, with no clear D. There are 13 residues in the CDR3. The germline V gene encodes CDR1 MNHEY and CDR2 SVGAGI. The V end was cut by 5 bases, the J end by 7 bases, with 12 bases between. This chain's CDR3 is CASSIFAFNEQFF. DNA of the CDR3: TGTGCCAGCAGTATTTTTGCGTTTAATGAGCAGTTCTTC.

The V and J genes are TRBV6-5 and TRBJ1-1; 9 bases are a match to TRBD1. The CDR3 length is 13 residues. The germline V gene encodes CDR1 MNHEY and CDR2 SVGAGI. V was pared by 5 bases and J by 7 bases, with 5 bases of the junction left unmatched. This CDR3 reads CASSPWTGVEAFF. CDR3 DNA sequence: TGTGCCAGCAGTCCTTGGACAGGGGTTGAAGCTTTCTTT.

The chain is built from TRBV19 and TRBJ2-1; 10 bases match TRBD2. The trim removed 0 bases at V and 8 bases at J, leaving 7 bases unmatched. Germline lookup yields CDR1 LNHDA and CDR2 SQIVND (reference sequence). This CDR3 comprises 16 residues. The CDR3 loop is CASSIELAGIRDEQFF. As DNA, the CDR3 is TGTGCCAGTAGTATAGAACTAGCGGGAATAAGGGATGAGCAGTTCTTC.

The chain carries TRBV4-1 and TRBJ2-5, with TRBD2 matching over 7 bases. CDR1 is MGHRA, CDR2 YSYEKL, per germline. The V gene end was trimmed by 0 bases and the J gene end by 1 base; junction bases not matched to a gene: 8. The CDR3 is made up of 17 amino acids. DNA of the CDR3: TGCGCCAGCAGCCAAGATTTTTTAGTAGCGGGCCAAGAGACCCAGTACTTC. Amino acid sequence: CASSQDFLVAGQETQYF.

The genes are TRBV10-3 and TRBJ2-7; TRBD2 is a possible D gene (7 bases). The V end lost 8 bases, the J end lost 4 bases, and 12 bases lay between the germline ends. This CDR3 comprises 12 residues. Looked up from germline, CDR1 is ENHRY and CDR2 is SYGVKD. The chain's CDR3 is CAIRRGGYEQYF. CDR3 DNA: TGTGCCATCCGCAGGGGAGGGTACGAGCAGTACTTC.

This CDR3 reads CASSIRAGVTGGELFF. In DNA, the CDR3 is TGTGCCAGCAGCATCCGAGCGGGAGTAACGGGCGGGGAGCTGTTTTTT. The chain has TRBV9 and TRBJ2-2; 8 bases line up with TRBD2. J lost 7 bases, V lost 4 bases, and 12 bases had no gene match. Germline values: CDR1 SGDLS, CDR2 YYNGEE. This CDR3 is built from 16 residues.

The CDR3 loop reads CASSSLPSGEQYF. CDR3 DNA sequence: TGTGCCAGCAGTTCACTACCCTCTGGCGAGCAGTACTTC. The chain carries TRBV27 and TRBJ2-7; D is uncertain. Germline CDR1 is MNHEY and CDR2 is SMNVEV (reference sequence). Trimming cost V 4 bases and J 6 bases, with 13 bases left between them. This CDR3 comprises 13 residues.

V is TRBV20-1 and J is TRBJ2-1; D gene ambiguous. CDR3 length: 11 residues. Germline V gives CDR1 DFQATT, CDR2 SNEGSKA (reference sequence). Trimming took off 3 bases at V and 7 bases at J, with 7 bases between the two ends. As DNA, the CDR3 is TGCAGTGCTAGGTTGCGGAATGAGCAGTTCTTC. Its translation: CSARLRNEQFF.

The chain is built from TRBV30 and TRBJ1-4; no reliable D call. This CDR3 has 12 residues. Per germline, CDR1 GTSNPN and CDR2 SVGIG (reference sequence). The germline V and J ends were trimmed by 5 bases and 0 bases, with 4 bases remaining between them. The CDR3 region has the DNA TGTGCCTGGCAGGCAACTAATGAAAAACTGTTTTTT. Amino acids: CAWQATNEKLFF.

The V gene is TRBV5-1, the J gene TRBJ2-3, with D unclear. This CDR3 spans 14 amino acids. Trimming removed 1 base at V and 4 bases at J, with 10 bases between. CDR1 and CDR2 (germline): SGHRS, YFSETQ. Here the CDR3 DNA reads TGCGCCAGCAGCTTGTCGCAACCAGCAGATACGCAGTATTTT. This translates into CASSLSQPADTQYF.

The chain employs TRBV4-1 and TRBJ1-5; D remains ambiguous. With 1 base removed from V and 0 bases from J, the gap between germline ends came to 4 bases. This CDR3 is built from 14 residues. Germline lookup yields CDR1 MGHRA and CDR2 YSYEKL. The CDR3 is CASSQAHSNQPQHF. CDR3 in DNA: TGCGCCAGCAGCCAAGCCCATAGCAATCAGCCCCAGCATTTT.